This TCR beta chain was identified in a study of OX40 agonist ivuxolimab in advanced cancers. Study at large: The patients received ivuxolimab by intravenous route every 2 weeks at 0.01 to 10 mg/kg.

Germline V gives CDR1 SGHTS, CDR2 YDEGEE. Unmatched junction bases numbered 6, after V lost 2 bases and J lost 12 bases. The CDR3 length is 13 residues. Only in-frame clones appear in the TCRdb table, and some are missing; sequencing was by immunoSEQ multiplex PCR. This table holds some 70,000 clones, around 90% found once. Sample: CD4+ or CD8+ T cells sorted from blood, taken in a trial of the OX40 agonist ivuxolimab. The chain is built from TRBV5-8 and TRBJ2-1, with TRBD1 matching 9 bases. The origin of this receptor is an adult with an advanced solid tumor such as melanoma, head and neck, liver or kidney cancer. The CDR3, as DNA: TGTGCCAGCAGCTTTTACAGGGGGCGAGGGCAGTTCTTC. Translation: CASSFYRGRGQFF.